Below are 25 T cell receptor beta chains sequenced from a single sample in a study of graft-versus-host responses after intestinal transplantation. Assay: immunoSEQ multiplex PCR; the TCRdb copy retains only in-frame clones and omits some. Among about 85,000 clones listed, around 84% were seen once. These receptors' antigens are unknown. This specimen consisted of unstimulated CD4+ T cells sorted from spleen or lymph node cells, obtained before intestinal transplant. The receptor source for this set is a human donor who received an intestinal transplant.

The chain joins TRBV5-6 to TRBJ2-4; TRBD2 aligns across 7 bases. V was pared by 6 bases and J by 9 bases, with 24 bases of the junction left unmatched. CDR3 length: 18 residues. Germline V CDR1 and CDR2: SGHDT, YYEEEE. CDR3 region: CASTSRQSGMGRRGIQYF. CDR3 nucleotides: TGTGCCAGCACCTCAAGACAAAGCGGGATGGGTAGGAGGGGCATTCAGTACTTC.

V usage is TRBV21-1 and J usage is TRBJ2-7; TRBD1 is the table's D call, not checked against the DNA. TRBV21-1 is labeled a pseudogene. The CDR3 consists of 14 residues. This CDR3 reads CASSESPAGVEQYF. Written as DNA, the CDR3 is TGTGCCAGCAGCGAATCCCCCGCAGGGGTCGAGCAGTACTTC.

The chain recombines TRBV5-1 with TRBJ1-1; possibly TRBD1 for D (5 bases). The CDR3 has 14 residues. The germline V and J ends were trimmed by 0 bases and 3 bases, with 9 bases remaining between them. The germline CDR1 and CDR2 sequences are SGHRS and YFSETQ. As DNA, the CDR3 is TGCGCCAGCAGCTTGGCCGGAGGGGACACTGAAGCTTTCTTT. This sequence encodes CASSLAGGDTEAFF.

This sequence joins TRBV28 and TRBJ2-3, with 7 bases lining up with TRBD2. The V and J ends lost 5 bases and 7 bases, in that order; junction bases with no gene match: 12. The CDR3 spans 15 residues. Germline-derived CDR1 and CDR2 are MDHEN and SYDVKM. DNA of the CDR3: TGTGCCAGCAGTCGGGGGGACGCTCGAGGGAATACGCAGTATTTT. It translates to CASSRGDARGNTQYF.

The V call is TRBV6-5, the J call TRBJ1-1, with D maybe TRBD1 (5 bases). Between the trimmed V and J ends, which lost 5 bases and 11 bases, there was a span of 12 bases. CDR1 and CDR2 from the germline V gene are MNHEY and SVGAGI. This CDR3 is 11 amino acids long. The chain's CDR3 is CASSQGQEAFF. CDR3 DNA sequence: TGTGCCAGCAGTCAGGGTCAAGAGGCTTTCTTT.

CDR3: CASSPRVTNEKLFF. As DNA, the CDR3 is TGTGCCAGCAGTCCACGGGTTACTAATGAAAAACTGTTTTTT. The gene calls are TRBV2 and TRBJ1-4; no clear D. Germline V gene lookup returns CDR1 SNHLY and CDR2 FYNNEI. V lost 5 bases to trimming and J lost 2 bases, with 9 bases between them. The CDR3 length is 14 residues.

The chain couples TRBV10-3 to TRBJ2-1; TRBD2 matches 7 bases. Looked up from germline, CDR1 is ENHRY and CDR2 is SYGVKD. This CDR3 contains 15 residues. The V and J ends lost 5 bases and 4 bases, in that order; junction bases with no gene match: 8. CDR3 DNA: TGTGCCATCAGTTCACCGGGACTATCATACAATGAGCAGTTCTTC. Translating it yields CAISSPGLSYNEQFF.

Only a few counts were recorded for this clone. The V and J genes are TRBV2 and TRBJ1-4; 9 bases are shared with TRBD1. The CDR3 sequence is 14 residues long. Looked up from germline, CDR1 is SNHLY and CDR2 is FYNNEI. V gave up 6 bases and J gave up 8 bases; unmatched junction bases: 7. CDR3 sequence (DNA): TGTGCCAGCAGGAGGACAGGGGTCTGGGAAAAACTGTTTTTT. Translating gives CASRRTGVWEKLFF.

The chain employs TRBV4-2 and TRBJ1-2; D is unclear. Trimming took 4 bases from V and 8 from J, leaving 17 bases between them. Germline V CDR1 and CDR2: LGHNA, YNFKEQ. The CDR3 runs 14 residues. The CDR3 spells CASSPRTGSRGYTF. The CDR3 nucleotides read TGTGCCAGCAGCCCGAGGACGGGGAGTCGGGGCTACACCTTC.

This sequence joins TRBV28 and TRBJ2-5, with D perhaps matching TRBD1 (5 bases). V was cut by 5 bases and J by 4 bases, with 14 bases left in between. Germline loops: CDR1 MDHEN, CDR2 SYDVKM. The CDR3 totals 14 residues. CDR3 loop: CASSPDTPGETQYF. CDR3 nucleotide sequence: TGTGCCAGCAGTCCGGACACCCCGGGAGAGACCCAGTACTTC.

The CDR3 coding sequence is TGCGCCAGCAGCCCGATAGCGGGAGCCTACAATGAGCAGTTCTTC. Amino acid sequence: CASSPIAGAYNEQFF. The rearrangement uses TRBV5-1 and TRBJ2-1, with TRBD2 matching 9 bases. V dropped 4 bases and J dropped 2; count of bases not matched to a gene: 4. Per germline, CDR1 SGHRS and CDR2 YFSETQ. The CDR3 loop spans 15 amino acids.

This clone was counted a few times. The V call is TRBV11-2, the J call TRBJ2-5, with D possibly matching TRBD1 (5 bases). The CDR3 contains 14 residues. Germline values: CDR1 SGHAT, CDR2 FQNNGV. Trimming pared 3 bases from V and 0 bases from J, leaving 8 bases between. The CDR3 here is CASSFGQYQETQYF. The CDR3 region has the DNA TGTGCCAGCAGCTTTGGACAATACCAAGAGACCCAGTACTTC.

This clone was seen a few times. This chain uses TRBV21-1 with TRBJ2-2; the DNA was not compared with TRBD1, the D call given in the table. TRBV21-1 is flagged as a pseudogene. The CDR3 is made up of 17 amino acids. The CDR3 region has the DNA TGTGCCAGCAGCAAAGTTGAGGGACAGTCGGGCACCGGGGAGCTGTTTTTT. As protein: CASSKVEGQSGTGELFF.

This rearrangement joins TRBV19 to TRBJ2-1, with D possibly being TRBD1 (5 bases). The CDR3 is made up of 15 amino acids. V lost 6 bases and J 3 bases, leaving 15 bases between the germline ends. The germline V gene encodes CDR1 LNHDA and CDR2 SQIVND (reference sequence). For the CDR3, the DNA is TGTGCCAGTAGGGGTCGGGCAGGGAACTACAATGAGCAGTTCTTC. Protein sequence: CASRGRAGNYNEQFF.

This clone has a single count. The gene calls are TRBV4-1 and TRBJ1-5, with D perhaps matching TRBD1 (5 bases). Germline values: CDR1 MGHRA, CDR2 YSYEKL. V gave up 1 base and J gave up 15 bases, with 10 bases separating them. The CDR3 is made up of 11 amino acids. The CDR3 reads CASSQGTPGHF. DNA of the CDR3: TGCGCCAGCAGCCAAGGGACACCGGGGCATTTT.

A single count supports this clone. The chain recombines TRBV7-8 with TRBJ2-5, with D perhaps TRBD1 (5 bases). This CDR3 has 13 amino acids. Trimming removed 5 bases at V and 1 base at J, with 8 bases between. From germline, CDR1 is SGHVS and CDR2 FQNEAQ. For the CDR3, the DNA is TGTGCCAGCAGCAGGACAATCCAAGAGACCCAGTACTTC. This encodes CASSRTIQETQYF.

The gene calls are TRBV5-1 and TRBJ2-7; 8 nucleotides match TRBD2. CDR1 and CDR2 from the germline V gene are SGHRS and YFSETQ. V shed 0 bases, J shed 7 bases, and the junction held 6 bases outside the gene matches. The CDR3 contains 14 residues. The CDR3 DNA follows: TGCGCCAGCAGCTTGGTCGGGGGGGCGAAAGAGCAGTACTTC. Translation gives CASSLVGGAKEQYF.

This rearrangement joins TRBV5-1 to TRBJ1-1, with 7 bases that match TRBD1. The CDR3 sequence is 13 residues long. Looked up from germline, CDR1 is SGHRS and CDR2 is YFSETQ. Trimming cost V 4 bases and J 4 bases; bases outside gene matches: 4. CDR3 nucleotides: TGCGCCAGCAGCCCACAGGGGCCCACTGAAGCTTTCTTT. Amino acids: CASSPQGPTEAFF.

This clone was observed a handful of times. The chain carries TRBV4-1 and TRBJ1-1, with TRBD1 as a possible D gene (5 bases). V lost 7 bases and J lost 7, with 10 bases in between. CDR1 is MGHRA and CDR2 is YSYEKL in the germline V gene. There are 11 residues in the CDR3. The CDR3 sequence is CASKQAGEAFF. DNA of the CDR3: TGCGCCAGCAAACAGGCTGGTGAAGCTTTCTTT.

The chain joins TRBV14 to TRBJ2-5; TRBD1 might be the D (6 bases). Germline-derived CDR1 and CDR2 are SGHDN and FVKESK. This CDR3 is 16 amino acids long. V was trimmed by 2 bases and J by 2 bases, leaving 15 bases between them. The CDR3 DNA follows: TGTGCCAGCAGCCAACACTTTTCAGGGGATCAAGAGACCCAGTACTTC. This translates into CASSQHFSGDQETQYF.

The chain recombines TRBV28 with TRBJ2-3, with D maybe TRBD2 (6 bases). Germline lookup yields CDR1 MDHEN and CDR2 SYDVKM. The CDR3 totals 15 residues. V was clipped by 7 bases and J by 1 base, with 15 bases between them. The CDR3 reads CASNSPGLGTDTQYF. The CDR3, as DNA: TGTGCCAGCAACTCTCCGGGACTCGGCACAGATACGCAGTATTTT.

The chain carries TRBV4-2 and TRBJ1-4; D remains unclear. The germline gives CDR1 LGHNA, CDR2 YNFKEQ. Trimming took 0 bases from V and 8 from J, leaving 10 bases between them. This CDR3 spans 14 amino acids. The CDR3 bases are TGTGCCAGCAGCCAAGAGCCAGGTACCGAAAAACTGTTTTTT. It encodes CASSQEPGTEKLFF.

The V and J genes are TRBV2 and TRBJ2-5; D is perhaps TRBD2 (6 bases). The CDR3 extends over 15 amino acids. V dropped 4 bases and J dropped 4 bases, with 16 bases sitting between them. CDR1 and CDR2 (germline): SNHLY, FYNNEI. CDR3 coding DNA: TGTGCCAGCAGTGCGGGACTGCCCGGGGGAGAGACCCAGTACTTC. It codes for CASSAGLPGGETQYF.

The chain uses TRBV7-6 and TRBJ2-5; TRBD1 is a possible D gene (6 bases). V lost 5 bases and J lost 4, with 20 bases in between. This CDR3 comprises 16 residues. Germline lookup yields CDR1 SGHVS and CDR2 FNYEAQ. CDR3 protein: CASSLVGGSSRETQYF. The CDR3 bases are TGTGCCAGCAGCCTCGTAGGGGGTTCCTCGCGAGAGACCCAGTACTTC.

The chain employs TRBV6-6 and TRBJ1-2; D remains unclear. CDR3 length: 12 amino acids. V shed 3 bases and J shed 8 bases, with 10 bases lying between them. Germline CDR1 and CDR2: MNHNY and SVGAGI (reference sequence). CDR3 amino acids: CASSYREDGYTF. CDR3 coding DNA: TGTGCCAGCAGTTATCGGGAGGACGGCTACACCTTC.